The 22 T cell receptor beta chains in this list originate from one sample, sequenced in a study of T-cell reconstitution after alpha-beta-depleted transplantation in children. TCRbeta library construction was performed incorporating unique molecular identifiers. Each CDR3 protein is one row after TCRdb ran MiXCR on the PCR reads. The table includes about 280,000 distinct CDR3 sequences, around 10% detected once. This specimen was peripheral blood, taken 180 days after TCRalphabeta/CD19-depleted stem cell transplant. Receptor source: a male patient aged 2-9 years who had a stem cell transplant for chronic granulomatous disease, so the T cells may come from the graft donor.

The table lists this clonotype with many counts. The chain is built from TRBV7-6 and TRBJ1-1; 7 bases are a match to TRBD1. Germline V CDR1 and CDR2: SGHVS, FNYEAQ. The J segment lost 4 bases and the V segment lost 4 bases, leaving 3 bases of the junction unmatched. This CDR3 spans 13 amino acids. The CDR3 spells CASSSDRATEAFF. The CDR3 DNA follows: TGTGCCAGCAGCTCAGACAGGGCCACTGAAGCTTTCTTT.

This clonotype was picked up a small number of times. This sequence may be a read error, since a much larger clone differs from it by one base. The V call is TRBV20-1, the J call TRBJ2-1, with D hard to call. The length of the CDR3 is 13 residues. In germline, CDR1 is DFQATT, CDR2 SNEGSKA (reference sequence). The CDR3: CSARDLAYNEHFF. The CDR3 coding sequence is TGCAGTGCTAGAGATCTGGCCTACAATGAGCATTTCTTC.

The table lists this clonotype with many counts. The chain recombines TRBV5-6 with TRBJ2-1; D ambiguous. The CDR3 is 16 residues long. Germline CDR1 reads SGHDT; CDR2 reads YYEEEE. Trimming pared 4 bases from V and 0 bases from J, leaving 14 bases between. In DNA form, the CDR3 reads TGTGCCAGCAGCCTTCGAAGCGCCCCCTCCTACAATGAGCAGTTCTTC. Protein: CASSLRSAPSYNEQFF.

This clonotype came up many times. The V gene is TRBV5-1, the J gene TRBJ2-5; 10 bases agree with TRBD1. The J segment lost 3 bases and the V segment lost 4 bases, leaving 3 bases of the junction unmatched. This CDR3 is 14 amino acids long. Germline V gene data show CDR1 as SGHRS and CDR2 as YFSETQ. The chain's CDR3 is CASSHGTGEETQYF. CDR3 in DNA: TGCGCCAGCAGCCACGGGACAGGGGAAGAGACCCAGTACTTC.

Notes on this clonotype: Given a much more abundant clone one base away, this may be a read error. The chain joins TRBV7-9 to TRBJ2-1; 8 bases line up with TRBD2. Germline V gives CDR1 SEHNR, CDR2 FQNEAQ (reference sequence). The CDR3 consists of 16 residues. Trimming removed 4 bases from V and 12 bases from J; junction bases left unmatched: 17. CDR3 loop: CASSSPGLVGGIRQFF. The CDR3 DNA reads as TGTGCCAGCAGCTCACCGGGACTAGTGGGAGGAATTAGGCAGTTCTTC.

This clonotype was picked up many times. The chain has TRBV29-1 and TRBJ2-2; TRBD1 or TRBD2 may be the D gene (5 bases each). V shed 4 bases and J shed 6 bases, with 9 bases lying between them. This CDR3 contains 12 residues. Germline V CDR1 and CDR2: SQVTM, ANQGSEA. The CDR3 DNA is TGCAGCGTTGGATTGGGGGCCGGGGAGCTGTTTTTT. Translation gives CSVGLGAGELFF.

This clonotype was seen many times. The chain carries TRBV12-3 or TRBV12-4 and TRBJ2-3; 9 nucleotides line up with TRBD1. J gave up 4 bases and V 5 bases, and 4 bases lay outside the gene matches. CDR3 length equals 14 residues. In DNA form, the CDR3 reads TGTGCCAGCAGTGACAGGGGGTTTTCAGATACGCAGTATTTT. Protein product: CASSDRGFSDTQYF.

The CDR3 nucleotides are TGTGCCAGCAAACCCCCCACAGATACGCAGTATTTT. Its protein product is CASKPPTDTQYF. The chain has TRBV12-3 or TRBV12-4 and TRBJ2-3, with D uncertain. This CDR3 has 12 amino acids. The V end lost 7 bases, the J end lost 2 bases, and 7 bases lay between the germline ends.

A word on this clonotype: A much larger clone differs from this one at a single base, so this may be a read error. The chain recombines TRBV12-3 or TRBV12-4 with TRBJ2-3; 8 bases agree with TRBD2. The CDR3 is 18 residues long. The CDR3: CACSWGRLAGGFNDTQYF. In DNA form, the CDR3 reads TGTGCCTGCAGTTGGGGCCGCCTGGCGGGAGGATTCAACGATACGCAGTATTTT.

This clonotype was observed at least ten times. This chain uses TRBV7-9 with TRBJ2-3, with D possibly TRBD2 on 5 matching bases. Germline V gene data show CDR1 as SEHNR and CDR2 as FQNEAQ (reference sequence). CDR3 length equals 17 residues. V lost 4 bases, J lost 4 bases, and 21 bases lay in between. The CDR3 coding sequence is TGTGCCAGCAGCTCACGACCGGCACCCCCGCGGGCAGATACGCAGTATTTT. Encoded protein: CASSSRPAPPRADTQYF. The full variable domain, its missing parts supplied by reference TRBV7-9 and TRBJ2-3, is DTGVSQNPRHKITKRGQNVTFRCDPISEHNRLYWYRQTLGQGPEFLTYFQNEAQLEKSRLLSDRFSAERPKGSFSTLEIQRTEQGDSAMYLCASSSRPAPPRADTQYFGPGTRLTVL.

The sample holds many counts of this clonotype. The chain uses TRBV6-1 and TRBJ1-5, with D perhaps matching TRBD1 (6 bases). This CDR3 is 15 amino acids long. Germline lookup yields CDR1 MNHNS and CDR2 SASEGT. V lost 6 bases to trimming and J lost 0 bases, with 12 bases between them. CDR3 sequence reads: CASRRGAHSNQPQHF. CDR3 nucleotides: TGTGCCAGCAGGAGGGGGGCTCATAGCAATCAGCCCCAGCATTTT.

This clonotype was detected ten times or more. The rearrangement links TRBV20-1 to TRBJ2-7; D unclear. The CDR3 has 14 amino acids. CDR1 DFQATT and CDR2 SNEGSKA come from the germline V gene (reference sequence). V lost 1 base, J lost 2 bases, and 12 bases lay in between. CDR3 sequence reads: CSARGELGPYEQYF. The CDR3 coding sequence is TGCAGTGCTAGAGGCGAGTTAGGCCCCTACGAGCAGTACTTC.

This clonotype was observed at least ten times. The V and J genes are TRBV29-1 and TRBJ2-1, with 11 bases that match TRBD2. V shed 7 bases, J shed 5 bases, and the junction held 10 bases outside the gene matches. Germline assignment: CDR1 SQVTM and CDR2 ANQGSEA. CDR3 length equals 15 residues. CDR3 sequence (DNA): TGCAGCGCTGCCCCGACTAGCGGGATTAACAATGAGCAGTTCTTC. Protein sequence: CSAAPTSGINNEQFF.

This clonotype was recorded many times. V and J are TRBV7-3 and TRBJ2-1; weak D call: TRBD1 (6 bases). Trimming stripped 5 bases from V and 7 bases from J, with 12 bases between. This CDR3 is built from 13 residues. The germline V gene encodes CDR1 SGHTA and CDR2 FQGTGA. The CDR3 region has the DNA TGTGCCAGCAGCCCGACAGGCTGGAATGAGCAGTTCTTC. This translates into CASSPTGWNEQFF.

This clonotype was observed at least ten times. The chain carries TRBV29-1 and TRBJ2-7, with 7 bases fitting TRBD1. The V and J ends lost 7 bases and 0 bases, in that order; junction bases with no gene match: 3. This CDR3 has 12 amino acids. Germline lookup yields CDR1 SQVTM and CDR2 ANQGSEA. CDR3 region: CSAWDSSYEQYF. In DNA form, the CDR3 reads TGCAGCGCCTGGGACAGCTCCTACGAGCAGTACTTC.

Concerning this clonotype itself: Given a much more abundant clone one base away, this may be a read error. This chain joins TRBV12-3 or TRBV12-4 and TRBJ2-6, with D uncertain. V was cut by 2 bases and J by 5 bases, with 16 bases left in between. CDR3 size: 17 residues. The CDR3 region has the DNA TGTGCCAGCAGTTTATTTGGGGATCTTTATCGGGCCAACGTCCTGACTTTC. This sequence encodes CASSLFGDLYRANVLTF.

This clonotype was counted ten times or more. The chain couples TRBV20-1 to TRBJ1-5; TRBD1 matches 7 bases. V trimming: 3 bases; J trimming: 0 bases; junction bases outside the gene matches: 5. CDR3 length equals 15 residues. Germline-derived CDR1 and CDR2 are DFQATT and SNEGSKA (reference sequence). This CDR3 is CSARDRIYSNQPQHF. In DNA, the CDR3 is TGCAGTGCTAGGGACAGGATCTATAGCAATCAGCCCCAGCATTTT.

Ten or more counts support this clonotype. The gene calls are TRBV24-1 and TRBJ2-2; the match to TRBD1 covers 8 bases. The trim removed 5 bases at V and 0 bases at J, leaving 7 bases unmatched. CDR1 is KGHDR, CDR2 SFDVKD, per germline. This CDR3 is built from 17 residues. CDR3 DNA: TGTGCCACCAGTGGTAACCGGGACAGGCCGAACACCGGGGAGCTGTTTTTT. Protein product: CATSGNRDRPNTGELFF.

This clonotype was seen more than once but under ten times. V is TRBV5-4 and J is TRBJ2-3, with TRBD1 as a possible D gene (5 bases). This CDR3 contains 13 residues. CDR1 is SGHNT and CDR2 is YYREEE in the germline V gene (reference sequence). V gave up 4 bases and J gave up 11 bases, with 17 bases separating them. DNA of the CDR3: TGTGCCAGCAGCGTGGGTGGACAATGGGGGCAGTATTTT. Protein product: CASSVGGQWGQYF.

This clonotype was observed at least ten times. The V and J genes are TRBV5-1 and TRBJ2-3, with 9 bases matching TRBD2. Germline V gives CDR1 SGHRS, CDR2 YFSETQ. V shed 2 bases and J 3 bases; nucleotides not matched to a gene: 7. This CDR3 has 16 amino acids. CDR3: CASSLPGSGRTDTQYF. In nucleotides, the CDR3 is TGCGCCAGCAGCTTACCCGGGAGCGGGAGGACAGATACGCAGTATTTT.

At least ten counts were recorded for this clonotype. The chain links TRBV2 to TRBJ2-5, with TRBD1 matching 7 bases. V shed 7 bases and J 4 bases; nucleotides not matched to a gene: 0. This CDR3 comprises 11 residues. In germline, CDR1 is SNHLY, CDR2 FYNNEI. Here the CDR3 DNA reads TGTGCCAGCAACAGGGGAGAGACCCAGTACTTC. Amino acids: CASNRGETQYF. The whole variable domain, remainder taken from reference TRBV2 and TRBJ2-5, is EPEVTQTPSHQVTQMGQEVILRCVPISNHLYFYWYRQILGQKVEFLVSFYNNEISEKSEIFDDQFSVERPDGSNFTLKIRSTKLEDSAMYFCASNRGETQYFGPGTRLLVL.

In this sample, this clonotype turned up many times. V gene TRBV4-2 combines with J gene TRBJ2-7; TRBD2 matches 8 bases. This CDR3 is 14 amino acids long. From germline, CDR1 is LGHNA and CDR2 YNFKEQ. V lost 1 base, J lost 2 bases, and 1 base stayed unmatched. The CDR3 region has the DNA TGTGCCAGCAGCCAAGCGGGAGGGGCCTACGAGCAGTACTTC. Its protein is CASSQAGGAYEQYF.